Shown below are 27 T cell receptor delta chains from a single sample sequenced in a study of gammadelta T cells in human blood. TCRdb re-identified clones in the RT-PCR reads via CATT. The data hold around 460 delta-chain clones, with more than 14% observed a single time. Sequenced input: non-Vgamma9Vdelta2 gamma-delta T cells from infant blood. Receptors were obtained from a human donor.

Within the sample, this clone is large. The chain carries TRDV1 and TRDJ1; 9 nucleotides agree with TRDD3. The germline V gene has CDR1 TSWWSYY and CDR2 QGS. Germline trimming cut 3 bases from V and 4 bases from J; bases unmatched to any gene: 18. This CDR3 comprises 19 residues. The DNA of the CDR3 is TGTGCTCTTGGGGATCCCTCCCGGGTGTACTGGGGGACACTCGATAAACTCATCTTT. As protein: CALGDPSRVYWGTLDKLIF.

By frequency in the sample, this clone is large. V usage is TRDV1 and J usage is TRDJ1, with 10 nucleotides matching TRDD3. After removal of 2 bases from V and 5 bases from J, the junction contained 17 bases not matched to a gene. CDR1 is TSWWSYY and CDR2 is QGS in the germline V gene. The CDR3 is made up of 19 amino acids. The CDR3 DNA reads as TGTGCTCTTGGGGAATTTTTTCCTACTCCATTGGGGGATACAGATAAACTCATCTTT. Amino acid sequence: CALGEFFPTPLGDTDKLIF.

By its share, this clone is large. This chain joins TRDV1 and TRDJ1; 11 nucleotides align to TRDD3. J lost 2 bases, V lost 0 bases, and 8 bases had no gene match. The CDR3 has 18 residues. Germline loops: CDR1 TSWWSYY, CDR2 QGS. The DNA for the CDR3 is TGTGCTCTTGGGGAACTAGTTTCTGGGGGATACTTGACCGATAAACTCATCTTT. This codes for CALGELVSGGYLTDKLIF.

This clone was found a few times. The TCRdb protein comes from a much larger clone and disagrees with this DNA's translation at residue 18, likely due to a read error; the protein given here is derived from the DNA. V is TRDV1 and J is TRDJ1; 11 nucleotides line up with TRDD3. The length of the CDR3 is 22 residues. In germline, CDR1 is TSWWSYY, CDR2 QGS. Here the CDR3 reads CALGEERGWTLGDTTYTNKLIF. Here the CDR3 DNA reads TGTGCTCTTGGGGAAGAAAGGGGGTGGACTTTGGGGGATACGACGTACACCAATAAACTCATCTTT.

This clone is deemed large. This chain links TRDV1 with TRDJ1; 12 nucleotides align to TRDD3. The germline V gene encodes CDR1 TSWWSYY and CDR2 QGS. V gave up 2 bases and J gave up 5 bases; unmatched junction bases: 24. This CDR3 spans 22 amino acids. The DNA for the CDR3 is TGTGCTCTTGGGGAAAGGAGGGGTTTTGATAGACTGGGGGATACAACTGAGGATAAACTCATCTTT. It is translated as CALGERRGFDRLGDTTEDKLIF.

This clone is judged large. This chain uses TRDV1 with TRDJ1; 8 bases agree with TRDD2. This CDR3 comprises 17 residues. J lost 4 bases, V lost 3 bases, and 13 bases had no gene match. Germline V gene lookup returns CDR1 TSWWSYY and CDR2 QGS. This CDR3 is CALGDLPKGWVSDKLIF. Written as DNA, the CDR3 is TGTGCTCTTGGGGACCTTCCTAAGGGGTGGGTGAGCGATAAACTCATCTTT.

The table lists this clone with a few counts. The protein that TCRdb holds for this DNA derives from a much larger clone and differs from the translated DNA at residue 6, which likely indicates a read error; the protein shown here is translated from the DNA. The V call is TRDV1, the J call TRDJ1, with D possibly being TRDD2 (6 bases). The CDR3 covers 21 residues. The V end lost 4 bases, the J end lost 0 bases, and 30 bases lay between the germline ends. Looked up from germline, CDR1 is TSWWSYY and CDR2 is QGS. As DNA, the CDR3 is TGTGCTCTTGGGGGCGAGGCCTTCCACACTCCTATGTCGCGGTACACCGATAAACTCATCTTT. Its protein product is CALGGEAFHTPMSRYTDKLIF.

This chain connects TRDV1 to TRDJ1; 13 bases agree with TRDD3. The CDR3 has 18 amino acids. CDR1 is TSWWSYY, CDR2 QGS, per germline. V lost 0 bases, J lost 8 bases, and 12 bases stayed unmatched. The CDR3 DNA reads TGTGCTCTTGGGGAACTGGGGCCCGAACTGGGGGATACGCCCAAACTCATCTTT. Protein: CALGELGPELGDTPKLIF.

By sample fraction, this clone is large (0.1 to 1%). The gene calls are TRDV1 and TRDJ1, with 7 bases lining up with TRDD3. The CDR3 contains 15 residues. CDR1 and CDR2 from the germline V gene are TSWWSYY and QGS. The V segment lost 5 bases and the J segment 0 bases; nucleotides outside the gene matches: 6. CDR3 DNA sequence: TGTGCTCTTGGGAGGAGGGGGATGTACACCGATAAACTCATCTTT. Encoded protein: CALGRRGMYTDKLIF.

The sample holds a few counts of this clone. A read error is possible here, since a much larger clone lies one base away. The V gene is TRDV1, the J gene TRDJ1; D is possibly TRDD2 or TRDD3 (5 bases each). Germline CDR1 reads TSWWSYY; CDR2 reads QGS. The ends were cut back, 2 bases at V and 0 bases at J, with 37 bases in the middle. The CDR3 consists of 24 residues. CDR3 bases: TGTGCTCTTGGGGAAAATAATCTGGCAGGCCTTCTCCCGTACCGGGGGTCCAACACCGATAAACTCATCTTT. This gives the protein CALGENNLAGLLPYRGSNTDKLIF.

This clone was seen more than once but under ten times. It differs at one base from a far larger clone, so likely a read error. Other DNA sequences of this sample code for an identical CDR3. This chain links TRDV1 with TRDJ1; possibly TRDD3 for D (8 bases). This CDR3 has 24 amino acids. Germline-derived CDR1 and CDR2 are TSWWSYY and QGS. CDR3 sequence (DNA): TGTGCTCTTGGGGACCCCACATTCCTACCTGTTTTCCGTACTGGGGGTCAAGAGGGCGATAAACTCATTTTT. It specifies CALGDPTFLPVFRTGGQEGDKLIF.

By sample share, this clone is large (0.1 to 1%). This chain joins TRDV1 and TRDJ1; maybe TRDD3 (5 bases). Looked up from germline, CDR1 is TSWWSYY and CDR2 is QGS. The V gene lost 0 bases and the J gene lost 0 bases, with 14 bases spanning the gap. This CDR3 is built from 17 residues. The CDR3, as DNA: TGTGCTCTTGGGGAACTAAGGGGAACCCCCTACACCGATAAACTCATCTTT. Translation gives CALGELRGTPYTDKLIF.

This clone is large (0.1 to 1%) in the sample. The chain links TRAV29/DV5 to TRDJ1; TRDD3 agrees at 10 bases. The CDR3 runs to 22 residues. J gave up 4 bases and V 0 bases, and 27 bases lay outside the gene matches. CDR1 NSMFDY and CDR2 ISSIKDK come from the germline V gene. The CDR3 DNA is TGTGCAGCAAGCGCGAGGAGAGATGCGGAATCGACTGGGGGATGGGGTAACGATAAACTCATCTTT. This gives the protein CAASARRDAESTGGWGNDKLIF.

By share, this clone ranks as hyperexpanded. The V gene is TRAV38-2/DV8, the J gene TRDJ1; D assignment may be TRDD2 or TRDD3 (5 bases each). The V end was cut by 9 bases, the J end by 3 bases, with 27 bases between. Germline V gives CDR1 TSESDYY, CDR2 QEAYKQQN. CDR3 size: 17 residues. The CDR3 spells CASPGTYALLEADKLIF. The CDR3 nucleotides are TGTGCTTCCCCGGGGACCTACGCCTTACTGGAGGCCGATAAACTCATCTTT.

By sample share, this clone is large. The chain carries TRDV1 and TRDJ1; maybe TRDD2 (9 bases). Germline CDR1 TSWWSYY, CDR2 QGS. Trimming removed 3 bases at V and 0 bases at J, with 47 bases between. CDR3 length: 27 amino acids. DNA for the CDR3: TGTGCTCTTGGGGACACTCCTGAGGCCTTCCTACAAAGAGTTACTGGGGGCCCCCGACAGTACACCGATAAACTCATCTTT. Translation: CALGDTPEAFLQRVTGGPRQYTDKLIF.

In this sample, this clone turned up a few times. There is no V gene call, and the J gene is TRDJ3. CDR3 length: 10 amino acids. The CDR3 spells CSGDTRQMFF. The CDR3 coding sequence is TGCTCCGGGGACACCCGACAGATGTTTTTC.

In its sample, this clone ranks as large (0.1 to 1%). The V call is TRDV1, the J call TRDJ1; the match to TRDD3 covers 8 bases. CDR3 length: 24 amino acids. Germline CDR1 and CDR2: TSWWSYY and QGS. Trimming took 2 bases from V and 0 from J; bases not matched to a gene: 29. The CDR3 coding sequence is TGTGCTCTTGGGGAAAATAATCTGGCAGGCCTTCTCCCGTACTGGGGGTCCAACACCGATAAACTCATCTTT. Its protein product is CALGENNLAGLLPYWGSNTDKLIF.

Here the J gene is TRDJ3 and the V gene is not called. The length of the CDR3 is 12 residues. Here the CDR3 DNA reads TGTGCCATTTTTCATGACACCCGACAGATGTTTTTC. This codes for CAIFHDTRQMFF.

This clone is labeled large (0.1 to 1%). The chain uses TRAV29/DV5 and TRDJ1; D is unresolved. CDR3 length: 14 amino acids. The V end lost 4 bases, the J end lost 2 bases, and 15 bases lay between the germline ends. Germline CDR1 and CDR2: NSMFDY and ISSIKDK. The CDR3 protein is CAAGELLDTDKLIF. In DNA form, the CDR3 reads TGTGCAGCAGGAGAGTTATTAGATACCGATAAACTCATCTTT.

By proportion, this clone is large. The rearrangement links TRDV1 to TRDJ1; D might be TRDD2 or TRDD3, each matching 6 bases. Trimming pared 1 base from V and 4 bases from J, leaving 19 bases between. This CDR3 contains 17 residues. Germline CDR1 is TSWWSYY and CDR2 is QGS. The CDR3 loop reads CALGEPSSPYWDDKLIF. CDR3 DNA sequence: TGTGCTCTTGGGGAACCTTCCTCCCCGTACTGGGACGATAAACTCATCTTT.

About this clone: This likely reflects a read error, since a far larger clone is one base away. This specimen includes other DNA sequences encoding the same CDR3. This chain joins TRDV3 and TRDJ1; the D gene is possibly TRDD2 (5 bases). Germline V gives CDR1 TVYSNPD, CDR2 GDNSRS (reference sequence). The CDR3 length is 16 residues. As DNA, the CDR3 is TGTGCATTTACCACTTTACTGTTCCTGTACACCGATAAACTCATCTTT. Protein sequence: CAFTTLLFLYTDKLIF.

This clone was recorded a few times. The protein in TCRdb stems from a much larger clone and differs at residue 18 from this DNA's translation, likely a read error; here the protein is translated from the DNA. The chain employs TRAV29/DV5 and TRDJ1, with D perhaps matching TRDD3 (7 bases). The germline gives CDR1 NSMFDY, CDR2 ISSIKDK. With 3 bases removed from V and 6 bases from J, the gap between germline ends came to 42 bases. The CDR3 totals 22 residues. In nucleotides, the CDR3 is TGTGCAGCAACCCGGCGTCCTACGTGGAGGGATTGGGGGAGCAGGGAGATCAATAAACTCATCTTT. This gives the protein CAATRRPTWRDWGSREINKLIF.

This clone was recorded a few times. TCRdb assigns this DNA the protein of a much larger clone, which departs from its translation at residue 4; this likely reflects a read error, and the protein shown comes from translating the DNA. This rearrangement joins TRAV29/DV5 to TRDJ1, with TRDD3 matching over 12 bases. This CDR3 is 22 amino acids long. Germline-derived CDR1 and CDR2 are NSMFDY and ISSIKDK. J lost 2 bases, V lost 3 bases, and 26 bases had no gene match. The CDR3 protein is CAANASSHLYWGILSGTDKLIF. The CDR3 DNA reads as TGTGCAGCAAACGCGAGCTCCCATCTTTACTGGGGGATACTGTCGGGGACCGATAAACTCATCTTT.

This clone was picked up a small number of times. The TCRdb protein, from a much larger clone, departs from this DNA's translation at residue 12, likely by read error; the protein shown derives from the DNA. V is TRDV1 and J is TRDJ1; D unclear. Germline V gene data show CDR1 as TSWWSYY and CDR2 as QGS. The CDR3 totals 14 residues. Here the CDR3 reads CALGEGRSTDKPIF. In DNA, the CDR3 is TGTGCTCTTGGGGAAGGAAGGTCCACCGATAAACCCATCTTT.

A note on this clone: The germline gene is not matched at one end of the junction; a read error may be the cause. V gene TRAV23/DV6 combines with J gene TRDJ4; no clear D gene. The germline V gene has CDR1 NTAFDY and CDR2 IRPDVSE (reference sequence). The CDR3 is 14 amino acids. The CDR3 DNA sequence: TGTGCAGCGAGCACCGGAGGAGGTGCTGACGGACTCACCTTT. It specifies CAASTGGGADGLTF.

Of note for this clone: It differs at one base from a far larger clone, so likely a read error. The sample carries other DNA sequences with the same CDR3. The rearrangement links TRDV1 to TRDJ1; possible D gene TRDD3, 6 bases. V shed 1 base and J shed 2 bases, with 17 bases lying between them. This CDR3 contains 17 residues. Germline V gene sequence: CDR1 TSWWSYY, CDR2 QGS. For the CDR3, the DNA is TGTGCTCTTGGGGAACATGGACCTACGCTGGGGACCGATAAACTCATCTTT. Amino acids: CALGEHGPTLGTDKLIF.

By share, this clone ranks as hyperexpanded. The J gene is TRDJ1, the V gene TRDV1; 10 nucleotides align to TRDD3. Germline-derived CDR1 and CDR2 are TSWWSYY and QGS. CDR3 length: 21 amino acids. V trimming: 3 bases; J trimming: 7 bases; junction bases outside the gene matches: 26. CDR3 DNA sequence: TGTGCTCTTGGGGACCGGCCTTCCTCTACGTTATTGGGGGATACTAGCCTTAAACTCATCTTT. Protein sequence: CALGDRPSSTLLGDTSLKLIF.